The clone carrying this TCR beta chain appeared many times. The antigen is unknown. Deletions cut 10 bases from V and 2 bases from J, with 18 bases between. The V gene's germline CDR1 is ENHRY and CDR2 SYGVKD. This CDR3 has 15 amino acids. These data belong to a study of CD8+ T cells in alopecia areata. Study-wide points: With tofacitinib ongoing, many expanded lesional clones persisted in both scalp and blood. Higher clonality was seen in lesional scalp than in normal scalp, especially in alopecia totalis/universalis. Any link of baseline CD8+ expansion to response, resting on one nonresponder, remains uncertain. Among the 100 top clones, expanded CD8+ clones, like scalp clonality, were significantly decreased by tofacitinib.

As the sequencing template, cDNA was produced by extracting RNA and reverse transcribing it. Data came from immunoSEQ multiplex PCR; TCRdb stores just in-frame clones and leaves some out. The sample lists hundreds of thousands of clones; around three fifths were seen once. Treatment of the sample: oral pan-JAK inhibitor, 5-10 mg twice daily. The receptor was isolated from a human donor with alopecia areata. The chain combines TRBV10-3 with TRBJ2-1, with D unclear. The sequenced sample was CD4+ T cells sorted from blood, obtained at week 52, from a patient treated with tofacitinib. For the CDR3, the DNA is TGTGCCACCCTATTATCGGCAGCGACCTACAATGAGCAGTTCTTC. It is translated as CATLLSAATYNEQFF.